The text below deals with one T cell receptor beta chain. Antigen specificity is unknown. The sample is drawn from a study of OX40 agonist ivuxolimab in advanced cancers. The wider study: Subjects had a mean age of about 65 years, with a range of roughly 23 to 80; around 80% were male. The study, taken as a whole, reports: Some nonresponders likewise displayed low normalized T-cell clonal expansion.

People who had autoimmune disease history or systemic immunosuppression were excluded. Libraries were prepared by immunoSEQ multiplex PCR; TCRdb keeps only in-frame clonotypes and omits some of them. This sample has around 59,000 clones; approximately 86% occur once, and the top ten carry roughly 1.1%. The CDR3 extends over 16 amino acids. V shed 3 bases and J 4 bases; nucleotides not matched to a gene: 5. Germline loops: CDR1 SGHNT, CDR2 YYREEE (reference sequence). The source of this sequence is an adult with an advanced solid tumor such as melanoma, head and neck, liver or kidney cancer. This specimen consisted of CD4+ or CD8+ T cells sorted from blood, obtained in a trial of the OX40 agonist ivuxolimab. The V and J genes are TRBV5-4 and TRBJ2-1; 12 nucleotides line up with TRBD2. The CDR3 coding sequence is TGTGCCAGCAGCTCCTCTAGCGGGAGGGTTTACAATGAGCAGTTCTTC. Its translation is CASSSSSGRVYNEQFF.